This record concerns one T cell receptor beta chain sequence. This specimen comes from a study of blood T cell repertoires in COVID-19. Turning to the study itself: Whether acute or convalescent, the COVID-19 samples came from the United States, Italy and Spain.

Data came from immunoSEQ multiplex PCR; TCRdb stores just in-frame clones and leaves some out. The top ten clones hold about 3% of a sample with a few hundred thousand clones, 82% of them seen once. Per germline, CDR1 SGHRS and CDR2 YFSETQ. With V trimmed by 1 base and J by 4 bases, 9 bases remained unmatched. There are 16 residues in the CDR3. This sequence originates from a young woman with acute or convalescent COVID-19. The rearrangement links TRBV5-1 to TRBJ2-7, with 9 bases lining up with TRBD2. Sequencing was done on a sample of peripheral blood. In nucleotides, the CDR3 is TGCGCCAGCAGCTTGATGGGCGGGAGGGCCTCATACGAGCAGTACTTC. This codes for CASSLMGGRASYEQYF. Full variable domain (outside the CDR3, taken from reference TRBV5-1 and TRBJ2-7): KAGVTQTPRYLIKTRGQQVTLSCSPISGHRSVSWYQQTPGQGLQFLFEYFSETQRNKGNFPGRFSGRQFSNSRSEMNVSTLELGDSALYLCASSLMGGRASYEQYFGPGTRLTVT.